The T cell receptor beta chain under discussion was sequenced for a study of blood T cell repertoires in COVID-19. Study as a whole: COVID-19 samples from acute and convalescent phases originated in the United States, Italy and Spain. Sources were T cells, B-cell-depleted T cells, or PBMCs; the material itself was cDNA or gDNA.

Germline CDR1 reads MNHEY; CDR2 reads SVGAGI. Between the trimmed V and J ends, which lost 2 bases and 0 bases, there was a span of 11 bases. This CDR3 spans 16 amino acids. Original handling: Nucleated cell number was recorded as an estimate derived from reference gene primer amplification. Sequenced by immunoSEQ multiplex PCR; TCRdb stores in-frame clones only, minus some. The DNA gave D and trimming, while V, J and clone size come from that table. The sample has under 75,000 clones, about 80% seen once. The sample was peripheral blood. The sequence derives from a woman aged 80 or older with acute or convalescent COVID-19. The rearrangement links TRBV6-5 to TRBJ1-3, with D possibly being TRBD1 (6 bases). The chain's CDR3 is CASSYGGRASGNTIYF. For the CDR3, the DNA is TGTGCCAGCAGTTACGGGGGCAGGGCCTCTGGAAACACCATATATTTT.